These T cell receptor beta chains were read from a single sample in a study of beta chain features in type 1 diabetes. Using immunoSEQ multiplex PCR, the repertoire was profiled, and TCRdb retains in-frame clones only, with some absent. This table has some 160,000 clones, roughly 8% appearing once. The sequenced sample consisted of central memory CD4+ T cells from blood. These receptors all stem from a woman aged 18-29 years with type 1 diabetes. The CDR3 runs from the conserved cysteine through the conserved F or W. A D gene is named only where the DNA matches it firmly. A row's size may be missing; if present it is once, few, many or a size class.

>few|NA|TRBJ1-5|TRBV6-6
CASSLQGTNQPQHF
TGTGCCAGCAGTCTTCAGGGGACCAATCAGCCCCAGCATTTT
>NA|TRBD1|TRBJ2-7|TRBV4-1
CASSRGQGRVEQYF
TGCGCCAGCAGCCGCGGACAGGGAAGGGTCGAGCAGTACTTC
>NA|NA|TRBJ2-5|TRBV19
CASSIGGSVVETQYF
TGTGCCAGTAGTATTGGGGGGTCGGTCGTGGAGACCCAGTACTTC
>NA|NA|TRBJ2-1|TRBV4-2
CASSQDAAISEQFF
TGTGCCAGCAGCCAAGATGCGGCGATCAGTGAGCAGTTCTTC
>NA|NA|TRBJ2-3|TRBV21-1
CASSKGSYYTDTQYF
TGTGCCAGCAGCAAAGGATCATACTACACAGATACGCAGTATTTT
>few|TRBD1|TRBJ2-6|TRBV5-1
CASSLDRVAGANVLTF
TGCGCCAGCAGCTTAGACAGGGTTGCCGGGGCCAACGTCCTGACTTTC
>NA|NA|TRBJ1-5|TRBV4-1
CASSQGWAGINQPQHF
TGCGCCAGCAGCCAAGGGTGGGCAGGGATCAATCAGCCCCAGCATTTT
>few|NA|TRBJ2-1|TRBV14
CASSMEFNEQFF
TGTGCCAGCAGCATGGAGTTCAATGAGCAGTTCTTC
>few|NA|TRBJ1-4|TRBV7-9
CASSSDHGLDEKLFF
TGTGCCAGCAGCTCAGACCACGGGTTAGATGAAAAACTGTTTTTT
>few|TRBD1|TRBJ1-5|TRBV4-3
CASSQNDRAGNQPQHF
TGCGCCAGCAGCCAAAACGACAGGGCGGGCAATCAGCCCCAGCATTTT
>few|NA|TRBJ1-2|TRBV4-1
CASSQEAENYGYTF
TGCGCCAGCAGCCAAGAAGCGGAGAACTATGGCTACACCTTC
>few|NA|TRBJ2-6|TRBV7-8
CASSSGLANVLTF
TGTGCCAGCAGCTCAGGGTTAGCCAACGTCCTGACTTTC
>NA|NA|TRBJ2-7|TRBV6-5
CASSRQETKDYEQYF
TGTGCCAGCAGTCGACAGGAGACGAAAGACTACGAGCAGTACTTC
>few|TRBD2|TRBJ2-5|TRBV11-2
CASSLSSGGGETQYF
TGTGCCAGCAGCTTAAGTAGCGGGGGCGGAGAGACCCAGTACTTC
>NA|NA|TRBJ1-1|TRBV4-2
CASSPGLRMPEGRAFF
TGTGCCAGCAGCCCAGGACTCAGGATGCCAGAAGGGAGAGCTTTCTTT
>few|TRBD1|TRBJ2-5|TRBV29-1
CSVEQGAGETQYF
TGCAGCGTTGAACAGGGGGCTGGAGAGACCCAGTACTTC
>few|TRBD2|TRBJ2-5|TRBV5-1
CASSLASGETQYF
TGCGCCAGCAGCTTGGCTAGCGGAGAGACCCAGTACTTC
>many|NA|TRBJ2-2|TRBV25-1
CASSRVNTGELFF
TGTGCCAGCAGTCGCGTGAACACCGGGGAGCTGTTTTTT
>NA|NA|TRBJ2-2|TRBV28
CASSVHPQGGTGELFF
TGTGCCAGCAGTGTCCATCCCCAGGGGGGCACCGGGGAGCTGTTTTTT
>NA|TRBD2|TRBJ2-1|TRBV4-1
CASSPTLIAGGSYNEQFF
TGCGCCAGCAGCCCCACCCTAATAGCGGGAGGCTCCTACAATGAGCAGTTCTTC
>NA|TRBD2|TRBJ2-3|TRBV10-3
CAITGTSSGDTDTQYF
TGTGCCATCACCGGAACCTCTAGCGGGGACACAGATACGCAGTATTTT
>NA|TRBD1|TRBJ1-5|TRBV18
CASSLGTGSGQPQHF
TGTGCCAGCTCCCTTGGGACAGGGTCTGGTCAGCCCCAGCATTTT
>NA|TRBD2|TRBJ2-1|TRBV10-1
CARSSGSYNEQFF
TGCGCCAGATCTAGCGGCTCCTACAATGAGCAGTTCTTC
>medium-sized|TRBD1|TRBJ2-5|TRBV28
CASSPRPGQGEETQYF
TGTGCCAGCAGTCCTCGTCCGGGACAGGGAGAAGAGACCCAGTACTTC
>few|NA|TRBJ2-3|TRBV6-5
CASQDTGRPMDTQYF
TGTGCCAGCCAGGACACCGGTCGGCCCATGGATACGCAGTATTTT
>NA|NA|TRBJ1-6|TRBV7-8
CASSLAGQNSYNSPLHF
TGTGCCAGCAGCTTAGCTGGGCAGAACTCCTATAATTCACCCCTCCACTTT
>few|TRBD2|TRBJ2-3|TRBV18
CASSLTAGTSGPYTDTQYF
TGTGCCAGCTCCCTCACCGCCGGGACTAGCGGACCGTACACAGATACGCAGTATTTT
>few|NA|TRBJ2-4|TRBV4-3
CASSPPGVNIQYF
TGCGCCAGCAGCCCGCCGGGGGTCAACATTCAGTACTTC
>few|TRBD1|TRBJ2-1|TRBV7-6
CASSFPGQGTNEQFF
TGTGCCAGCAGCTTTCCGGGACAGGGTACCAATGAGCAGTTCTTC
>NA|NA|TRBJ1-1|TRBV29-1
CSVENGNSDSRTEAFF
TGCAGCGTTGAAAATGGTAATTCCGACTCTAGAACTGAAGCTTTCTTT
>NA|NA|TRBJ1-5|TRBV28
CASSLRIPRSQPQHF
TGTGCCAGCAGTTTGCGGATCCCCAGAAGTCAGCCCCAGCATTTT
>few|TRBD1|TRBJ2-1|TRBV29-1
CSVEVNRDRGYGEQFF
TGCAGCGTTGAAGTAAACCGGGACAGGGGTTACGGTGAGCAGTTCTTC
>few|NA|TRBJ2-5|TRBV9
CASSVGEWVNQETQYF
TGTGCCAGCAGCGTAGGGGAGTGGGTCAACCAAGAGACCCAGTACTTC
>few|NA|TRBJ2-1|TRBV7-2
CASSLGGSRHNEQFF
TGTGCCAGCAGCTTAGGTGGGAGCAGACACAATGAGCAGTTCTTC
>NA|NA|TRBJ1-2|TRBV28
CATQFQTVYGYTF
TGTGCCACCCAGTTTCAGACTGTCTATGGCTACACCTTC
>NA|NA|TRBJ2-3|TRBV15
CATSRGDSGNTDTQYF
TGTGCCACCAGCAGAGGCGATAGCGGAAACACAGATACGCAGTATTTT
>NA|TRBD1|TRBJ2-7|TRBV7-2
CASSRNRGNEQYF
TGTGCCAGCAGCCGAAACAGGGGGAACGAGCAGTACTTC
>NA|TRBD1|TRBJ1-5|TRBV7-2
CASSIQGTGGQPQHF
TGTGCCAGCAGCATCCAAGGGACAGGGGGACAGCCCCAGCATTTT
>NA|NA|TRBJ2-5|TRBV6-5
CASSDILGETQYF
TGTGCCAGCAGCGATATTCTAGGAGAGACCCAGTACTTC
>few|TRBD1|TRBJ1-2|TRBV7-2
CASSLEGGASYGYTF
TGTGCCAGCAGCTTAGAAGGGGGCGCCAGCTATGGCTACACCTTC
>few|NA|TRBJ2-5|TRBV6-1
CASSLIETQYF
TGTGCCAGCAGCCTTATAGAGACCCAGTACTTC
>NA|NA|TRBJ2-5|TRBV18
CASSPRSLGGETQYF
TGTGCCAGCTCACCACGGAGCCTAGGGGGAGAGACCCAGTACTTC